These T cell receptor beta chains were read from a single sample in a study of cytomegalovirus exposure and HLA in healthy donors. Using immunoSEQ multiplex PCR, the repertoire was profiled, and TCRdb retains in-frame clones only, with some absent. The sample carries about 140,000 clones, around 80% recorded once. What was sequenced was PBMCs. The receptors originated from a female donor in good health and CMV-seronegative. The CDR3 runs from the conserved cysteine through the conserved F or W. Fields, in order: V gene, clone size, CDR3 length, J gene, D gene, CDR3 DNA, CDR3 protein. The D gene is left open where the match is weak. Some rows mark clone size as missing; the rest say once, few, many or name a class of expanded clone.

v_gene: TRBV5-6; abundance: NA; len: 16; j_gene: TRBJ2-4; d_gene: TRBD1; CDR3nt: TGTGCCAGCAGCTTGGGGTCGGGACAGCTAAAAAACATTCAGTACTTC; CDR3aa: CASSLGSGQLKNIQYF
v_gene: TRBV29-1; abundance: NA; len: 15; j_gene: TRBJ1-3; d_gene: NA; CDR3nt: TGCAGCGTCCTTACCGTACAGGTCTCTGGAAACACCATATATTTT; CDR3aa: CSVLTVQVSGNTIYF
v_gene: TRBV15; abundance: NA; len: 15; j_gene: TRBJ1-2; d_gene: NA; CDR3nt: TGTGCCACCAGCTTACGCCTCACGGGGTCGGGTGGCTACACCTTC; CDR3aa: CATSLRLTGSGGYTF
v_gene: TRBV7-2; abundance: NA; len: 11; j_gene: TRBJ2-7; d_gene: NA; CDR3nt: TGTGCCAGCAGCTTAGAATCAGAGCAGTACTTC; CDR3aa: CASSLESEQYF
v_gene: TRBV5-6; abundance: NA; len: 14; j_gene: TRBJ2-7; d_gene: NA; CDR3nt: TGTGCCAGCAGCTTGGGGGGAGGTCCCTACGAGCAGTACTTC; CDR3aa: CASSLGGGPYEQYF
v_gene: TRBV6-6; abundance: NA; len: 16; j_gene: TRBJ2-2; d_gene: NA; CDR3nt: TGTGCCAGCAGCCCCCAGGGGTTCGCGAACACCGGGGAGCTGTTTTTT; CDR3aa: CASSPQGFANTGELFF
v_gene: TRBV2; abundance: NA; len: 14; j_gene: TRBJ1-3; d_gene: NA; CDR3nt: TGTGCCAGCAGTACAGGATTCTCTGGAAACACCATATATTTT; CDR3aa: CASSTGFSGNTIYF
v_gene: TRBV7-9; abundance: NA; len: 15; j_gene: TRBJ2-1; d_gene: NA; CDR3nt: TGTGCCAGCAGCGGGCGGGACTTTATATTCAATGAGCAGTTCTTC; CDR3aa: CASSGRDFIFNEQFF
v_gene: TRBV6-5; abundance: NA; len: 14; j_gene: TRBJ2-7; d_gene: NA; CDR3nt: TGTGCCAGCAGTCGCCCGTGGGGGGACTACGAGCAGTACTTC; CDR3aa: CASSRPWGDYEQYF
v_gene: TRBV6-5; abundance: NA; len: 14; j_gene: TRBJ2-7; d_gene: TRBD2; CDR3nt: TGTGCCAGCAGTTGCCGGGGACTAGCATGCGAGCAGTACTTC; CDR3aa: CASSCRGLACEQYF
v_gene: TRBV15; abundance: NA; len: 16; j_gene: TRBJ1-4; d_gene: TRBD1; CDR3nt: TGTGCCACCAGCGATCGGACCGGGACAGGGGATGAAAAACTGTTTTTT; CDR3aa: CATSDRTGTGDEKLFF
v_gene: TRBV5-1; abundance: NA; len: 15; j_gene: TRBJ2-1; d_gene: TRBD2; CDR3nt: TGCGCCAGCAGCTTGATAGCGGGAGGGCCAAATGAGCAGTTCTTC; CDR3aa: CASSLIAGGPNEQFF
v_gene: TRBV19; abundance: few; len: 17; j_gene: TRBJ1-3; d_gene: NA; CDR3nt: TGTGCCAGTAGTATAGGCCTCCCACAGGGCCCTGGAAACACCATATATTTT; CDR3aa: CASSIGLPQGPGNTIYF
v_gene: TRBV5-1; abundance: few; len: 17; j_gene: TRBJ2-7; d_gene: TRBD2; CDR3nt: TGCGCCAGCAGGCGCCTTGGGGGAGGGGACTACTCCTACGAGCAGTACTTC; CDR3aa: CASRRLGGGDYSYEQYF
v_gene: TRBV28; abundance: NA; len: 12; j_gene: TRBJ2-3; d_gene: NA; CDR3nt: TGTGCCAGCAGCCAATTCCCGGGTACGCAGTATTTT; CDR3aa: CASSQFPGTQYF
v_gene: TRBV6-5; abundance: NA; len: 14; j_gene: TRBJ1-1; d_gene: NA; CDR3nt: TGTGCCAGCAGTTACGAGAGGAAAAACACTGAAGCTTTCTTT; CDR3aa: CASSYERKNTEAFF
v_gene: TRBV30; abundance: NA; len: 12; j_gene: TRBJ2-5; d_gene: TRBD1; CDR3nt: TGTGCCTGGAGGACAGGGTGGGAGACCCAGTACTTC; CDR3aa: CAWRTGWETQYF
v_gene: TRBV2; abundance: once; len: 15; j_gene: TRBJ2-5; d_gene: TRBD2; CDR3nt: TGTGCCAGCAGCCCAGGGACTAGCGGGAGAGAGACCCAGTACTTC; CDR3aa: CASSPGTSGRETQYF
v_gene: TRBV4-1; abundance: NA; len: 16; j_gene: TRBJ2-7; d_gene: TRBD1; CDR3nt: TGCGCCAGCAGCCAAATAAGGACAGGGGCTCCGAACGAGCAGTACTTC; CDR3aa: CASSQIRTGAPNEQYF
v_gene: TRBV2; abundance: NA; len: 14; j_gene: TRBJ2-1; d_gene: TRBD2; CDR3nt: TGTGCCAGCAGCATTTCCGGGACTAACAATGAGCAGTTCTTC; CDR3aa: CASSISGTNNEQFF
v_gene: TRBV9; abundance: NA; len: 12; j_gene: TRBJ1-5; d_gene: TRBD1; CDR3nt: TGTGCCAGCAGCTCGAGGGGGCGGCCCCAGCATTTT; CDR3aa: CASSSRGRPQHF
v_gene: TRBV6-5; abundance: NA; len: 14; j_gene: TRBJ1-1; d_gene: NA; CDR3nt: TGTGCCAGCAGTTACTCTGGCTCCGTAACTGAAGCTTTCTTT; CDR3aa: CASSYSGSVTEAFF
v_gene: TRBV9; abundance: NA; len: 15; j_gene: TRBJ1-1; d_gene: TRBD1; CDR3nt: TGTGCCAGCAGCCCCGGACAGGGACGGAGTACTGAAGCTTTCTTT; CDR3aa: CASSPGQGRSTEAFF
v_gene: TRBV6-1; abundance: NA; len: 16; j_gene: TRBJ2-3; d_gene: NA; CDR3nt: TGTGCCAGCAGTGAAAAGGGGGAGCTGCCCACAGATACGCAGTATTTT; CDR3aa: CASSEKGELPTDTQYF
v_gene: TRBV19; abundance: once; len: 19; j_gene: TRBJ2-3; d_gene: TRBD2; CDR3nt: TGTGCCAGTAGTAGGGGCCGGACCCCTAGCGGGAGCGGCACAGATACGCAGTATTTT; CDR3aa: CASSRGRTPSGSGTDTQYF
v_gene: TRBV7-3; abundance: few; len: 15; j_gene: TRBJ2-5; d_gene: TRBD2; CDR3nt: TGTGCCAGCAGCCAGGGGACTAGCGGACAAGAGACCCAGTACTTC; CDR3aa: CASSQGTSGQETQYF
v_gene: TRBV11-2; abundance: NA; len: 13; j_gene: TRBJ1-1; d_gene: NA; CDR3nt: TGTGCCACCGTGGGGAGCCAGAACACTGAAGCTTTCTTT; CDR3aa: CATVGSQNTEAFF
v_gene: TRBV27; abundance: NA; len: 13; j_gene: TRBJ1-2; d_gene: TRBD1; CDR3nt: TGTGCCAGCAGTTTATTAGGCAGGGGGGGCTACACCTTC; CDR3aa: CASSLLGRGGYTF
v_gene: TRBV7-8; abundance: few; len: 14; j_gene: TRBJ2-7; d_gene: NA; CDR3nt: TGTGCCAGCAGCTTAGCGTCCGGGTACTACGAGCAGTACTTC; CDR3aa: CASSLASGYYEQYF
v_gene: TRBV5-1; abundance: NA; len: 14; j_gene: TRBJ1-1; d_gene: NA; CDR3nt: TGCGCCAGCAGCTTGACGGGGGTAGGCACTGAAGCTTTCTTT; CDR3aa: CASSLTGVGTEAFF
v_gene: TRBV28; abundance: NA; len: 15; j_gene: TRBJ2-7; d_gene: NA; CDR3nt: TGTGCCAGCAGCCCCTGGGGCTCAGGGGATTACGAGCAGTACTTC; CDR3aa: CASSPWGSGDYEQYF
v_gene: TRBV27; abundance: few; len: 19; j_gene: TRBJ2-7; d_gene: TRBD1; CDR3nt: TGTGCCAGCAGTTTTATCCACCGTCCGGGACAGGGAAGAACCTACGAGCAGTACTTC; CDR3aa: CASSFIHRPGQGRTYEQYF
v_gene: TRBV5-4; abundance: NA; len: 15; j_gene: TRBJ2-1; d_gene: NA; CDR3nt: TGTGCCAGCAGCACAGACCCAGTTATGGACAATGAGCAGTTCTTC; CDR3aa: CASSTDPVMDNEQFF
v_gene: TRBV29-1; abundance: few; len: 15; j_gene: TRBJ2-7; d_gene: TRBD1; CDR3nt: TGCAGCGTTGAAGATCCGACAGGGGAGGACTACGAGCAGTACTTC; CDR3aa: CSVEDPTGEDYEQYF
v_gene: TRBV29-1; abundance: few; len: 12; j_gene: TRBJ1-2; d_gene: TRBD1; CDR3nt: TGCAGCGCTTCCGGGACAGGATATGGCTACACCTTC; CDR3aa: CSASGTGYGYTF
v_gene: TRBV30; abundance: once; len: 12; j_gene: TRBJ2-7; d_gene: NA; CDR3nt: TGTGCCGGACATTACAGGGTTGACGAGCAGTACTTC; CDR3aa: CAGHYRVDEQYF
v_gene: TRBV6-6; abundance: NA; len: 12; j_gene: TRBJ2-3; d_gene: NA; CDR3nt: TGTGCCACTAAGGGGGGGAAAGATACGCAGTATTTT; CDR3aa: CATKGGKDTQYF
v_gene: TRBV19; abundance: NA; len: 15; j_gene: TRBJ2-1; d_gene: NA; CDR3nt: TGTGCCAGTAGTCCCATGTCAGGGTCCTACAATGAGCAGTTCTTC; CDR3aa: CASSPMSGSYNEQFF
v_gene: TRBV9; abundance: NA; len: 15; j_gene: TRBJ1-5; d_gene: NA; CDR3nt: TGTGCCAGCAGCGTAGGGGGGCAGAGGAATCAGCCCCAGCATTTT; CDR3aa: CASSVGGQRNQPQHF
v_gene: TRBV6-1; abundance: few; len: 15; j_gene: TRBJ2-3; d_gene: TRBD1; CDR3nt: TGTGCCAGCACAGGGGGCGCCTCTGGCACAGATACGCAGTATTTT; CDR3aa: CASTGGASGTDTQYF
v_gene: TRBV15; abundance: NA; len: 15; j_gene: TRBJ2-1; d_gene: NA; CDR3nt: TGTGCCACCAGCAGACCCAGCGGAACCTACAATGAGCAGTTCTTC; CDR3aa: CATSRPSGTYNEQFF
v_gene: TRBV27; abundance: NA; len: 13; j_gene: TRBJ2-7; d_gene: NA; CDR3nt: TGTGCCAGCAGTTTAAGGACTACCCACGAGCAGTACTTC; CDR3aa: CASSLRTTHEQYF
v_gene: TRBV4-2; abundance: NA; len: 16; j_gene: TRBJ2-3; d_gene: TRBD2; CDR3nt: TGTGCCAGCAGGATCACTAGCGCAGAGGTCGGAGATACGCAGTATTTT; CDR3aa: CASRITSAEVGDTQYF
v_gene: TRBV5-1; abundance: once; len: 16; j_gene: TRBJ2-3; d_gene: TRBD2; CDR3nt: TGCGCCAGCAGGCCCGGGACTAGCGGGAGTGGAGATACGCAGTATTTT; CDR3aa: CASRPGTSGSGDTQYF
v_gene: TRBV7-8; abundance: NA; len: 12; j_gene: TRBJ2-7; d_gene: TRBD1; CDR3nt: TGTGCCAGCGGACAGGTTCCCTACGAGCAGTACTTC; CDR3aa: CASGQVPYEQYF
v_gene: TRBV7-2; abundance: once; len: 17; j_gene: TRBJ2-1; d_gene: TRBD2; CDR3nt: TGTGCCAGCAGCCCGTCCCAGGTAGCGGGAGGGTACAATGAGCAGTTCTTC; CDR3aa: CASSPSQVAGGYNEQFF
v_gene: TRBV5-5; abundance: NA; len: 15; j_gene: TRBJ1-5; d_gene: TRBD1; CDR3nt: TGTGCCAGCAGCCCCCGACAGGGTCCCAATCAGCCCCAGCATTTT; CDR3aa: CASSPRQGPNQPQHF
v_gene: TRBV5-4; abundance: NA; len: 17; j_gene: TRBJ2-6; d_gene: TRBD2; CDR3nt: TGTGCCAGCAGCTTAGCGGGAGCGGTCTCTGGGGCCAACGTCCTGACTTTC; CDR3aa: CASSLAGAVSGANVLTF
v_gene: TRBV5-5; abundance: few; len: 12; j_gene: TRBJ1-1; d_gene: NA; CDR3nt: TGTGCCAGCAGCTGGGGCGGCGATGAAGCTTTCTTT; CDR3aa: CASSWGGDEAFF
v_gene: TRBV5-6; abundance: few; len: 16; j_gene: TRBJ2-1; d_gene: TRBD2; CDR3nt: TGTGCCAGCAGGGGTAGCGGGAACGGGGCTTACAATGAGCAGTTCTTC; CDR3aa: CASRGSGNGAYNEQFF
v_gene: TRBV29-1; abundance: NA; len: 10; j_gene: TRBJ2-1; d_gene: NA; CDR3nt: TGCAGCGTAGGAGAGGTAGAGCAGTTCTTC; CDR3aa: CSVGEVEQFF
v_gene: TRBV11-3; abundance: NA; len: 16; j_gene: TRBJ2-3; d_gene: NA; CDR3nt: TGTGCCAGCAGCTACGCAGGGAAGGTTGGCACAGATACGCAGTATTTT; CDR3aa: CASSYAGKVGTDTQYF
v_gene: TRBV28; abundance: NA; len: 19; j_gene: TRBJ2-7; d_gene: TRBD1; CDR3nt: TGTGCCAGCACCCCCCTGGGGGACAGGGGGCGGACAAGCTCCTACGAGCAGTACTTC; CDR3aa: CASTPLGDRGRTSSYEQYF
v_gene: TRBV18; abundance: NA; len: 15; j_gene: TRBJ2-7; d_gene: TRBD1; CDR3nt: TGTGCCAGCTCACCAGGGACAGGGGGCCTTTACGAGCAGTACTTC; CDR3aa: CASSPGTGGLYEQYF
v_gene: TRBV19; abundance: NA; len: 14; j_gene: TRBJ1-5; d_gene: NA; CDR3nt: TGTGCCAGTAGTGGGTGGGGCCTCAATCAGCCCCAGCATTTT; CDR3aa: CASSGWGLNQPQHF
v_gene: TRBV9; abundance: once; len: 16; j_gene: TRBJ1-1; d_gene: NA; CDR3nt: TGTGCCAGCAGCGTAGCCCATGGGGGGGCCCACACTGAAGCTTTCTTT; CDR3aa: CASSVAHGGAHTEAFF
v_gene: TRBV6-1; abundance: NA; len: 12; j_gene: TRBJ2-2; d_gene: NA; CDR3nt: TGTGCCAGCGAACAGTACACCGGGGAGCTGTTTTTT; CDR3aa: CASEQYTGELFF
v_gene: TRBV9; abundance: NA; len: 14; j_gene: TRBJ1-5; d_gene: NA; CDR3nt: TGTGCCAGCAGTTCGGGGAGTAGCAATCAGCCCCAGCATTTT; CDR3aa: CASSSGSSNQPQHF
v_gene: TRBV30; abundance: NA; len: 12; j_gene: TRBJ2-7; d_gene: TRBD1; CDR3nt: TGTGCCATGCAGACAGGGGGCTACGAGCAGTACTTC; CDR3aa: CAMQTGGYEQYF
v_gene: TRBV30; abundance: NA; len: 14; j_gene: TRBJ2-7; d_gene: TRBD2; CDR3nt: TGTGCCTGCCTAGCGGGAGGGTCTCCCTACGAGCAGTACTTC; CDR3aa: CACLAGGSPYEQYF